These 19 T cell receptor beta chains share one sample of origin, sequenced in a study of T cells after yellow fever vaccination. A single record per CDR3 protein comes from TCRdb applying MiXCR to the 5' RACE reads. The sample includes 100,000 to 150,000 distinct CDR3 sequences, 7.4% of them seen just once. This specimen was CD4+ T cells sorted from PBMCs, taken 10 to 11 days after the first yellow fever vaccination. These receptor sequences come from a young man who received the YFV17D yellow fever vaccine.

This clonotype was detected many times. The rearrangement joins TRBV5-6 to TRBJ2-3; TRBD2 aligns across 15 bases. V was clipped by 4 bases and J by 4 bases; unmatched bases: 7. The CDR3 is 17 amino acids. CDR1 is SGHDT and CDR2 is YYEEEE in the germline V gene. The CDR3 coding sequence is TGTGCCAGCAGCCGGACTAGCGGGGGGGCCGGGGCAGATACGCAGTATTTT. This sequence encodes CASSRTSGGAGADTQYF.

This clonotype has at least ten counts. The CDR3 protein is CASSAGQNTQYF. The CDR3 nucleotides are TGCGCCAGCAGCGCGGGACAGAATACGCAGTATTTT. The rearrangement joins TRBV5-1 to TRBJ2-3, with TRBD1 as a possible D gene (7 bases). This CDR3 contains 12 residues. CDR1 SGHRS and CDR2 YFSETQ come from the germline V gene. V lost 4 bases to trimming and J lost 7 bases, with 10 bases between them.

The chain uses TRBV15 and TRBJ1-6; 9 bases fit TRBD1. V lost 5 bases, J lost 7 bases, and 12 bases stayed unmatched. Germline CDR1 is LNHNV and CDR2 is YYDKDF (reference sequence). This CDR3 contains 17 residues. The chain's CDR3 is CATSRDRALDGNSPLHF. The CDR3 DNA reads TGTGCCACCAGCCGGGACAGGGCTCTCGATGGGAATTCACCCCTCCACTTT.

The sample holds a few counts of this clonotype. This sequence joins TRBV9 and TRBJ1-3; D unresolved. This CDR3 contains 14 residues. Trimming cost V 0 bases and J 1 base, with 5 bases left between them. Looked up from germline, CDR1 is SGDLS and CDR2 is YYNGEE. The CDR3 is CASSVETSGNTIYF. Written as DNA, the CDR3 is TGTGCCAGCAGCGTAGAAACTTCTGGAAACACCATATATTTT.

This clonotype was observed many times. The V call is TRBV5-6, the J call TRBJ2-3; possible D gene TRBD1, 6 bases. Per the germline V gene, CDR1 is SGHDT and CDR2 is YYEEEE. V was clipped by 3 bases and J by 3 bases, with 17 bases between them. The CDR3 covers 16 residues. This CDR3 reads CASSWRRWQGTDTQYF. For the CDR3, the DNA is TGTGCCAGCAGCTGGAGGAGGTGGCAGGGGACAGATACGCAGTATTTT.

This clonotype was picked up many times. J is TRBJ1-6 and V is TRBV5-1, with D possibly TRBD1 on 5 matching bases. The CDR3 is made up of 18 amino acids. Germline CDR1 is SGHRS and CDR2 is YFSETQ. The V end was cut by 5 bases, the J end by 0 bases, with 18 bases between. In DNA, the CDR3 is TGCGCCAGCAGTTCGGGACTCGGACGGAGCTCCTATAATTCACCCCTCCACTTT. Translation gives CASSSGLGRSSYNSPLHF.

This clonotype was seen ten or more times. V gene TRBV12-3 or TRBV12-4 combines with J gene TRBJ2-7, with 10 bases fitting TRBD1. The CDR3 contains 15 residues. Trimming removed 5 bases from V and 2 bases from J; junction bases left unmatched: 6. This CDR3 is CASSPGQGVPYEQYF. As DNA, the CDR3 is TGTGCCAGCAGTCCCGGACAGGGGGTACCCTACGAGCAGTACTTC.

This clonotype was seen at least ten times. The chain recombines TRBV24-1 with TRBJ2-3; a weak D match, TRBD2 (6 bases). The CDR3 spans 15 residues. V was trimmed by 7 bases and J by 1 base, leaving 14 bases between them. Germline CDR1 is KGHDR and CDR2 is SFDVKD. This CDR3 reads CATRTSGEGTDTQYF. For the CDR3, the DNA is TGTGCCACCAGGACTTCGGGGGAAGGCACAGATACGCAGTATTTT.

This clonotype was counted a few times. The genes are TRBV2 and TRBJ2-2; TRBD1 agrees at 8 bases. This CDR3 contains 15 residues. V trimming: 4 bases; J trimming: 3 bases; junction bases outside the gene matches: 4. In germline, CDR1 is SNHLY, CDR2 FYNNEI. The chain's CDR3 is CASSVDRAYTGELFF. CDR3 sequence (DNA): TGTGCCAGCAGTGTGGACAGGGCGTACACCGGGGAGCTGTTTTTT.

This clonotype was recorded at least ten times. This chain connects TRBV18 to TRBJ1-1; D not certain. Germline values: CDR1 KGHSH, CDR2 LQKENI. The germline V and J ends were trimmed by 8 bases and 0 bases, with 4 bases remaining between them. The CDR3 covers 11 residues. Written as DNA, the CDR3 is TGTGCCAGCGGGGTGAACACTGAAGCTTTCTTT. Protein sequence: CASGVNTEAFF.

The sample holds many counts of this clonotype. J is TRBJ1-4 and V is TRBV7-8, with TRBD1 identical over 8 bases. Losses at the gene ends were 6 bases for V and 3 bases for J; bases not matched to a gene: 6. This CDR3 has 15 residues. Germline-derived CDR1 and CDR2 are SGHVS and FQNEAQ. CDR3: CASSPQGAANEKLFF. The CDR3 DNA reads TGTGCCAGCAGTCCCCAGGGGGCCGCTAATGAAAAACTGTTTTTT.

This clonotype is deemed medium-sized (0.01 to 0.1%). J is TRBJ2-4 and V is TRBV7-2; TRBD2 matches at 7 bases. The CDR3 is made up of 15 amino acids. Germline CDR1 and CDR2: SGHTA and FQGNSA. V was pared by 5 bases and J by 1 base, with 5 bases of the junction left unmatched. The CDR3 sequence is CASSRDYGAKNIQYF. As DNA, the CDR3 is TGTGCCAGCAGCAGGGACTACGGGGCCAAAAACATTCAGTACTTC.

This clonotype was seen at least ten times. This chain joins TRBV11-2 and TRBJ1-2, with a tentative D call TRBD1 (5 bases). There are 13 residues in the CDR3. CDR1 is SGHAT, CDR2 FQNNGV, per germline. Trimming took 6 bases from V and 1 from J, leaving 9 bases between them. The CDR3 region is CASSPGHNYGYTF. In DNA, the CDR3 is TGTGCCAGCAGTCCAGGGCATAACTATGGCTACACCTTC.

Concerning this clonotype: This could be a read error, since a much larger clone is one nucleotide away. The chain couples TRBV12-3 or TRBV12-4 to TRBJ2-5, with D unclear. V was clipped by 8 bases and J by 6 bases, with 16 bases between them. CDR3 length: 13 residues. The CDR3 region is CASALGLGKTQYF. CDR3 nucleotides: TGTGCCAGCGCCCTGGGGTTGGGGAAGACCCAGTACTTC.

This clonotype was found many times. This chain uses TRBV18 with TRBJ2-3; D may be TRBD1 (5 bases). This CDR3 is built from 14 residues. CDR1 and CDR2 (germline): KGHSH, LQKENI. V dropped 7 bases and J dropped 0 bases, with 11 bases sitting between them. The CDR3 here is CASLLQVSTDTQYF. In nucleotides, the CDR3 is TGTGCCAGCTTACTACAGGTTAGCACAGATACGCAGTATTTT.

V is TRBV5-1 and J is TRBJ2-5, with TRBD2 matching 9 bases. Losses at the gene ends were 9 bases for V and 5 bases for J; bases not matched to a gene: 11. Looked up from germline, CDR1 is SGHRS and CDR2 is YFSETQ. The CDR3 spans 14 residues. The CDR3 protein is CATGAGGTGETQYF. The CDR3 nucleotides are TGCGCCACCGGAGCGGGGGGTACTGGGGAGACCCAGTACTTC.

J is TRBJ2-2 and V is TRBV20-1; maybe TRBD2 (5 bases). Trimming pared 0 bases from V and 7 bases from J, leaving 12 bases between. The CDR3 loop spans 14 amino acids. The germline V gene has CDR1 DFQATT and CDR2 SNEGSKA (reference sequence). The CDR3 sequence is CSARDRGNHGELFF. CDR3 sequence (DNA): TGCAGTGCTAGAGATCGGGGAAACCACGGGGAGCTGTTTTTT.

This rearrangement joins TRBV19 to TRBJ1-5; possibly TRBD1 for D (6 bases). The CDR3 sequence is 16 residues long. The germline V and J ends were trimmed by 1 base and 1 base, with 11 bases remaining between them. The V gene's germline CDR1 is LNHDA and CDR2 SQIVND (reference sequence). CDR3 amino acids: CASSIAGAGSNQPQHF. CDR3 coding DNA: TGTGCCAGTAGTATAGCAGGGGCGGGAAGCAATCAGCCCCAGCATTTT.

The chain is built from TRBV6-2 or TRBV6-3 and TRBJ1-2; 11 bases agree with TRBD1. CDR3 length equals 16 residues. V trimming: 0 bases; J trimming: 7 bases; junction bases outside the gene matches: 7. Per germline, CDR1 MNHEY and CDR2 SVGEGT. The CDR3 sequence is CASSYSGGQGAGGYTF. The DNA for the CDR3 is TGTGCCAGCAGTTACTCCGGCGGACAGGGGGCCGGTGGCTACACCTTC.